This TCR beta chain was identified during a study of T cell changes during pregnancy in multiple sclerosis. CDR3 size: 13 residues. Germline V gene data show CDR1 as MNHEY and CDR2 as SMNVEV (reference sequence). Trimming at V came to 5 bases and at J to 6 bases, leaving 4 bases not matched to a gene. Repertoires were generated with immunoSEQ multiplex PCR, while TCRdb's copy carries only in-frame clones and drops some. The data contain about 120,000 clones, 93% of them singletons. The TCR originated in a female donor with multiple sclerosis, enrolled in a pregnancy study. This sample comprised peripheral blood, obtained before pregnancy. The chain is built from TRBV27 and TRBJ1-5; TRBD1 matches 7 bases. The CDR3 nucleotides read TGTGCCAGCAGTATACAGGGGCGTCAGCCCCAGCATTTT. The encoded protein is CASSIQGRQPQHF.